This T cell receptor beta chain comes out of a study of blood T cells in healthy people across ages. Points from the study as a whole: Roughly linear age-related decline in beta diversity appeared, significant by age 40. Greater diversity and more naive CD4+ cells were seen in long-lived donors than in aged donors.

On this clonotype itself: Its antigen is unknown.

The donors, aged about 6 to 90, were healthy Caucasians from Russia. A second about 6 to 12 cycle PCR used barcoded and J-beta primers. Each cDNA molecule, via a template-switch adaptor with 12 random nucleotides, was tagged. TCRdb passed the 5' RACE reads through MiXCR, listing each CDR3 protein once. The table has under 950,000 distinct CDR3 sequences, about 20% seen once. The length of the CDR3 is 15 residues. Trimming stripped 2 bases from V and 1 base from J, with 11 bases between. Source material: blood. This sequence was found in a man in his 70s in good health. V usage is TRBV12-3 or TRBV12-4 and J usage is TRBJ2-5, with D hard to call. The CDR3 is CASSLRLGIQETQYF. CDR3 coding DNA: TGTGCCAGCAGTTTACGGTTAGGGATCCAAGAGACCCAGTACTTC.